This T cell receptor beta chain was documented in a study of shared clonotypes between healthy human individuals. The authors' processing: Junction-only sequences produced by ImmunoSEQ had no quality scores, so filtering differed. The assay was immunoSEQ multiplex PCR, and TCRdb's table has in-frame clones only and misses some. The V and J calls and the clone size are those of that table, but D and trimming were determined from the DNA. The sample lists 2 million to 3 million clones, roughly 93% occurring once. Looked up from germline, CDR1 is SGHAT and CDR2 is FQNNGV. This CDR3 is 16 amino acids long. V lost 5 bases, J lost 0 bases, and 5 bases stayed unmatched.

This chain connects TRBV11-2 to TRBJ2-3; TRBD2 matches 10 bases. The sample taken for sequencing was naive CD4+ T cells from PBMCs. Subset specified: CD45RA+ positively selected. The clonotype comes from a man younger than 35 in good health. Some clones in this sample may be carry-over from other donors' samples. The DNA for the CDR3 is TGTGCCAGCAGCGAAGGACTAGCGGCAAGCACAGATACGCAGTATTTT. Protein sequence: CASSEGLAASTDTQYF. The entire variable domain, with the rest obtained from reference TRBV11-2 and TRBJ2-3, is as follows: EAGVAQSPRYKIIEKRQSVAFWCNPISGHATLYWYQQILGQGPKLLIQFQNNGVVDDSQLPKDRFSAERLKGVDSTLKIQPAKLEDSAVYLCASSEGLAASTDTQYFGPGTRLTVL.